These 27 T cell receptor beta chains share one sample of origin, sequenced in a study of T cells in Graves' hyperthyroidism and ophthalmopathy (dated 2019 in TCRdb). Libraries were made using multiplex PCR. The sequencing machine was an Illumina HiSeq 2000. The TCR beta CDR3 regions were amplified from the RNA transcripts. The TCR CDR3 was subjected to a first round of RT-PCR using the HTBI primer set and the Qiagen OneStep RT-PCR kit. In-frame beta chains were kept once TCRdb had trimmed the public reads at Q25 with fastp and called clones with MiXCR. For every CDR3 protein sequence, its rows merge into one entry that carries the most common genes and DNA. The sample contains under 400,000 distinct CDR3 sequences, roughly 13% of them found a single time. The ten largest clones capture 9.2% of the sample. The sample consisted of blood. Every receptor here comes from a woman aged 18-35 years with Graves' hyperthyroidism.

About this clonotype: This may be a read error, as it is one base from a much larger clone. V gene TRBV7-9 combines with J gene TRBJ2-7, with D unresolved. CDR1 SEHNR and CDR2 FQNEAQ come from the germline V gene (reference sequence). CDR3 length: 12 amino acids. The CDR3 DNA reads TGTACCAGCAGCTCGGTGAAGTACGAGCAGTACTTC. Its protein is CTSSSVKYEQYF.

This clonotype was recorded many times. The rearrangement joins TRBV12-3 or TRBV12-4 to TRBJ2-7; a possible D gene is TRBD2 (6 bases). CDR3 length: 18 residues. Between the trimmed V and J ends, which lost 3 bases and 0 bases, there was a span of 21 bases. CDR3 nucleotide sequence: TGTGCCAGCAGTTTGGGGTTAGCGGCCACCTCATACTCCTACGAGCAGTACTTC. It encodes CASSLGLAATSYSYEQYF.

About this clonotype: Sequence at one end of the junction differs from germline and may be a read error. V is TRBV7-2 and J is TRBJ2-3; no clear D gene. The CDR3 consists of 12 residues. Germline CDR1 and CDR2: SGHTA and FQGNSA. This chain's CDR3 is CASSPRTNTQYF. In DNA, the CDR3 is TGTGCCAGCAGCCCTCGCACAAATACGCAGTATTTT.

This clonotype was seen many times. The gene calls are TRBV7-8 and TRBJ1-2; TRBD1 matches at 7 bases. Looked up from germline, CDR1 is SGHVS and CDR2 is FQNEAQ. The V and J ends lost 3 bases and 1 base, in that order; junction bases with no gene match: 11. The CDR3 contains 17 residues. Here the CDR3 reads CASSFRTGATYNYGYTF. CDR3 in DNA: TGTGCCAGCAGCTTTCGGACAGGAGCCACCTATAACTATGGCTACACCTTC. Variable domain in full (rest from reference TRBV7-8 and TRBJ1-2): GAGVSQSPRYKVAKRGQDVALRCDPISGHVSLFWYQQALGQGPEFLTYFQNEAQLDKSGLPSDRFFAERPEGSVSTLKIQRTQQEDSAVYLCASSFRTGATYNYGYTFGSGTRLTVV.

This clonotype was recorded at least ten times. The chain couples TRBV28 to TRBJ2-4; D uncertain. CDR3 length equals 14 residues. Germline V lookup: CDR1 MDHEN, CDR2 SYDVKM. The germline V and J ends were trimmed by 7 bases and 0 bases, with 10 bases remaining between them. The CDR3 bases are TGTGCCAGCATTGGTTCTCTAGCCAAAAACATTCAGTACTTC. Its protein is CASIGSLAKNIQYF.

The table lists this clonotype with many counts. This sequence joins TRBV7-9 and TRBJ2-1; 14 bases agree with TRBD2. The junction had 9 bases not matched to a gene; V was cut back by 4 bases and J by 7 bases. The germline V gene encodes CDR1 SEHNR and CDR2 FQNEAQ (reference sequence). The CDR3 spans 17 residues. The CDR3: CASSSLVTSGGANEQFF. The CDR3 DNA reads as TGTGCCAGCAGCTCCCTAGTGACTAGCGGGGGGGCGAATGAGCAGTTCTTC. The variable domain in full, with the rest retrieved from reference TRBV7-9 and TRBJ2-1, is DTGVSQNPRHKITKRGQNVTFRCDPISEHNRLYWYRQTLGQGPEFLTYFQNEAQLEKSRLLSDRFSAERPKGSFSTLEIQRTEQGDSAMYLCASSSLVTSGGANEQFFGPGTRLTVL.

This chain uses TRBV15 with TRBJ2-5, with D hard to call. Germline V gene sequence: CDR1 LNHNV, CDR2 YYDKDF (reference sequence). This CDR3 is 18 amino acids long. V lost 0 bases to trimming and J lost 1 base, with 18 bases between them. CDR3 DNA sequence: TGTGCCACCAGCAGAGATCGTCGAGCCATATCGGGCCAAGAGACCCAGTACTTC. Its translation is CATSRDRRAISGQETQYF.

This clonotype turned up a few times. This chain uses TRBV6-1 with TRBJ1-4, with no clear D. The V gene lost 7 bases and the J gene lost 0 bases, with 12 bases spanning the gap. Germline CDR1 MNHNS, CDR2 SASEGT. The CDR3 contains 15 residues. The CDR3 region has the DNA TGTGCCAGCAATAGGGCCACTGCAACTAATGAAAAACTGTTTTTT. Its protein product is CASNRATATNEKLFF.

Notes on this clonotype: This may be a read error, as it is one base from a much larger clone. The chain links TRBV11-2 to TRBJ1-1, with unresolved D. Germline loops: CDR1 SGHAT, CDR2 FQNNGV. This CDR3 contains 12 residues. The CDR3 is CAGSLALTEAFF. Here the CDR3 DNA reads TGTGCCGGCAGCTTAGCGCTTACTGAAGCTTTCTTT.

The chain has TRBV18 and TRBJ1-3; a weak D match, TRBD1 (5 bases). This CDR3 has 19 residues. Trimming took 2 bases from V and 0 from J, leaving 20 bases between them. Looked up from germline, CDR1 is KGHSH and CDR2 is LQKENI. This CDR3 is CASSPGWATALSSGNTIYF. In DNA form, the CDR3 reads TGTGCCAGCTCACCAGGGTGGGCGACAGCCCTGAGCTCTGGAAACACCATATATTTT.

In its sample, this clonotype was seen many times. CDR3 sequence: CASSQDGIAVDGYTF. CDR3 nucleotide sequence: TGTGCCAGCAGCCAAGACGGGATCGCGGTCGATGGCTACACCTTC. The chain recombines TRBV3-1 with TRBJ1-2, with D unclear. V lost 0 bases to trimming and J lost 6 bases, with 14 bases between them. The germline V gene has CDR1 LGHDT and CDR2 YNNKEL (reference sequence). This CDR3 spans 15 amino acids.

CDR3 DNA sequence: TGTGCCAGCAGCTCCAGGACTAGTGGCCGCCTTTCCTTTAGCACAGATACGCAGTATTTT. Encoded protein: CASSSRTSGRLSFSTDTQYF. The chain combines TRBV7-2 with TRBJ2-3; the match to TRBD2 covers 7 bases. Germline CDR1 and CDR2: SGHTA and FQGNSA. CDR3 length: 20 amino acids. J was trimmed by 0 bases and V by 4 bases; bases with no gene match: 19.

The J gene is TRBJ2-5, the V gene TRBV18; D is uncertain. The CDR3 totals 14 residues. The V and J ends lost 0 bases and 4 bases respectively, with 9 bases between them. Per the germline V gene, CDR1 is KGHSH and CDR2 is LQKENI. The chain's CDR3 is CASSPPQQRETQYF. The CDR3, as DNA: TGTGCCAGCTCACCACCGCAACAGCGAGAGACCCAGTACTTC.

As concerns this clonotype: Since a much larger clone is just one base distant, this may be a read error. The CDR3 nucleotides read TGTGCCAGCAGCGTAGATGCGGACCCCTACGAGCAGTACTTC. Translation: CASSVDADPYEQYF. The J gene is TRBJ2-7, the V gene TRBV9; D gene uncertain. The germline gives CDR1 SGDLS, CDR2 YYNGEE. Trimming took 0 bases from V and 2 from J, leaving 9 bases between them. The CDR3 loop spans 14 amino acids.

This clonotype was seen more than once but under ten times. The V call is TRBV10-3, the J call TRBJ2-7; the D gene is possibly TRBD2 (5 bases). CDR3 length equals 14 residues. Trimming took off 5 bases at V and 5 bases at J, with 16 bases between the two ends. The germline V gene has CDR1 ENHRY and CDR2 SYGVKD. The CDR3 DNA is TGTGCCATCAGTCATCTAGAGGGCCTCCACGAGCAGTACTTC. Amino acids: CAISHLEGLHEQYF.

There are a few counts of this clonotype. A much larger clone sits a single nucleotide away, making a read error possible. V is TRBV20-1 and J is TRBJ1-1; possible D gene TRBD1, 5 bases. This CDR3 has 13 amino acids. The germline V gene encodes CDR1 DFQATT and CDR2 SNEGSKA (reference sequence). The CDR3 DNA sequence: TGCAGTGCTAGAACAGGAGGGAACACTGAAGCTTCCTTT. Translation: CSARTGGNTEASF.

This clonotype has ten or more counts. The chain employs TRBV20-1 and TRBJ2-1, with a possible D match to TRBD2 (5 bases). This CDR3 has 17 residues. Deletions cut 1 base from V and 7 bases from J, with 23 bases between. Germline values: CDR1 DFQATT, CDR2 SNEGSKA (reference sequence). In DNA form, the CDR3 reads TGCAGTGCTAGAGCCACCCTCCTGCGTCAGTCGGGGAATGAGCAGTTCTTC. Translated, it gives CSARATLLRQSGNEQFF.

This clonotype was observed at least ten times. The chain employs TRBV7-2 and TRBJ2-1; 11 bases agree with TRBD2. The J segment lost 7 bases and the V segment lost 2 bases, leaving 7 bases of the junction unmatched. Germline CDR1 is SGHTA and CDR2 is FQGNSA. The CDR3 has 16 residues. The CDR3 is CASSLLTSGSGNEQFF. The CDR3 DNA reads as TGTGCCAGCAGCTTACTAACTAGCGGGAGTGGGAATGAGCAGTTCTTC.

The CDR3 spells CASTVGDTGELFF. The CDR3 nucleotides are TGTGCCAGCACTGTTGGGGACACCGGGGAGCTGTTTTTT. The V call is TRBV6-1, the J call TRBJ2-2; no clear D. V dropped 7 bases and J dropped 3 bases, with 9 bases sitting between them. This CDR3 has 13 residues. Germline V gives CDR1 MNHNS, CDR2 SASEGT.

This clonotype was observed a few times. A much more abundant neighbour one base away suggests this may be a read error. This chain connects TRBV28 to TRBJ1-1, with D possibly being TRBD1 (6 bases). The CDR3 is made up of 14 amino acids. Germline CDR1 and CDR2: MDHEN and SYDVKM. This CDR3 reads CASSPPDSHTEALF. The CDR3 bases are TGTGCCAGCAGCCCACCGGACAGCCACACTGAAGCTCTCTTT.

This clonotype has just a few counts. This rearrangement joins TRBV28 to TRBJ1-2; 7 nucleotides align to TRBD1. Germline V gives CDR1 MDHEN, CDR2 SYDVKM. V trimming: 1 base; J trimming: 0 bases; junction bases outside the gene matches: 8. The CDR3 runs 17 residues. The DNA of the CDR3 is TGTGCCAGCAGTTTATCGACAGGGAGGGGTGCTAACTATGGCTACACCTTC. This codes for CASSLSTGRGANYGYTF.

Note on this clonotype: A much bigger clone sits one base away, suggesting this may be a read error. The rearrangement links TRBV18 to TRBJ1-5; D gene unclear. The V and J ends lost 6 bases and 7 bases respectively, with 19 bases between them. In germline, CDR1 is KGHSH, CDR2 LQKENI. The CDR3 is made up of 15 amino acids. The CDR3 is CASSQLNGSNQPQHF. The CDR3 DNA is TGTGCCAGCTCGCAACTGAACGGGTCCAACCAGCCCCAGCATTTT.

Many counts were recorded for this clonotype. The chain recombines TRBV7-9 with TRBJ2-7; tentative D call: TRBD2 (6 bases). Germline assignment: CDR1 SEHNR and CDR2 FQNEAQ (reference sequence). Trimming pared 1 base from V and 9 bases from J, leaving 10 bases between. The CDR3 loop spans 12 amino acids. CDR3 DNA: TGTGCCAGCAGCTTAGACGGGGACTTGCAGTACTTC. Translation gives CASSLDGDLQYF.

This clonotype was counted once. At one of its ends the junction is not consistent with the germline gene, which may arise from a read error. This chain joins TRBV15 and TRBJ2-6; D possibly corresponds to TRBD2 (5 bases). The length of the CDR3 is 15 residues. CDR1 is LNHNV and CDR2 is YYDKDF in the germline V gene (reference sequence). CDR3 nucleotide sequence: TGTCCCACCAGCAGAGACTATTCTGGGGCCAACGTCCTGACTTTC. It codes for CPTSRDYSGANVLTF.

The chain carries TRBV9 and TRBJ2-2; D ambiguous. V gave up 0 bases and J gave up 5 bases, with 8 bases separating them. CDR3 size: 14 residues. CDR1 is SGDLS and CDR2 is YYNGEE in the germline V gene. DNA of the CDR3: TGTGCCAGCAGCGTAGGGTTGATTACCGGGGAGCTGTTTTTT. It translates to CASSVGLITGELFF.

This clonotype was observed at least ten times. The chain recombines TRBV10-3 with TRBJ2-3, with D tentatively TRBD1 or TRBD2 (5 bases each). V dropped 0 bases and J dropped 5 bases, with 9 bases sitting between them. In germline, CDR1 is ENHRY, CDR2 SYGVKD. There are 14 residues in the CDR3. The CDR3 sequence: CAISESRGGDTQYF. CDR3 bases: TGTGCCATCAGTGAGTCGAGGGGTGGAGATACGCAGTATTTT.

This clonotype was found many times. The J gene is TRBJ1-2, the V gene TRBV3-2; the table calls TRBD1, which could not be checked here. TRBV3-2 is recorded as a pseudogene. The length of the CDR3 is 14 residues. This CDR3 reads CASSPRQANYGYTF. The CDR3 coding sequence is TGTGCCAGCAGCCCCCGACAGGCTAACTATGGCTACACCTTC.